This T cell receptor beta chain was recorded in a study of post-analysis software for immune sequencing data (dated by TCRdb to between 2015 and 2016). General notes on the study: Relapsing-remitting, secondary progressive and progressive-relapsing multiple sclerosis were recorded as disease courses, and subtype annotation was lacking for some patients. A subset of samples was prepared in parallel using single-end sample barcoding, then pooled and co-amplified after Illumina adapter ligation. The patient repertoires were compared against approximately ten previously published healthy control repertoires obtained from donors aged roughly 6 to 28 years.

To demonstrate the VDJtools post-analysis software, TCR beta repertoires were profiled from the peripheral blood of over ten young patients with multiple sclerosis. The multiple sclerosis patients were children and adolescents ranging in age from 6 to 15 years. Results and caveats for the whole study, not just this receptor: Significantly higher frequencies in patients than in controls were found for roughly 5 TRBV segments, including TRBV5-6, TRBV5-1 and TRBV20-1. Strong co-clustering of samples prepared in the same batch was shown by direct clustering with F measure, prompting a batch-effect correction. The control group was slightly older than the multiple sclerosis patient group. Multiple sclerosis patients had significantly lower normalized Chao1 diversity than controls, a result that suggests substantial peripheral T-cell clonal expansion.

The germline V gene provides CDR1 SGHVS and CDR2 FNYEAQ. The CDR3 goes from the cysteine to the phenylalanine over 16 residues. CDR3 DNA only is kept here, 48 bases in frame from base 1. Details on this clonotype: Its antigen remains unidentified. A much bigger clone sits one base away, suggesting this may be a read error.

Libraries were constructed by PCR. The instrument given in TCRdb is Illumina HiSeq 2500. To reduce PCR and sequencing biases, unique molecular identifiers were incorporated into the TCR beta cDNA libraries. Some 500,000 cDNA molecules were obtained per 1 to 10 million input T cells, so each molecule approximated one T cell. The patient libraries were prepared and sequenced using the same protocol as the earlier healthy control dataset. Samples belonging to the same batch were prepared together, multiplexed and sequenced on a shared HiSeq lane. Regarding the original processing steps: Raw barcoded reads were processed with MIGEC, discarding single-read molecular identifier groups before consensus assembly and CDR3 extraction. Clonotype tables were post-analysed with VDJtools, and diversity was normalized by down-sampling all datasets to the smallest sample size. In repertoire overlap clustering, CDR3 amino acid sequences, but not nucleotide sequences, were matched to correct batch-related cross-sample contamination. TCRdb redid the processing of the public reads, applying fastp at Q25 and MiXCR, and retained in-frame beta chains. Rows matching on CDR3 protein sequence are summarized as one entry with the most common DNA and genes. The V and J calls reflect TCRdb's pipeline rather than the authors' work. The sample table contains around 770,000 distinct CDR3 sequences; only one count was recorded for approximately 44% of them. Roughly 5% of the sample goes to the ten largest clones.

The rearrangement joined TRBV7-6 to TRBJ1-4, with no D gene named confidently. The source is a girl aged 10-17 years with multiple sclerosis. The source material was blood. The CDR3 region: CASSPRTPATNEELFF. DNA sequence: TGTGCCAGCAGCCCTCGGACGCCTGCAACTAATGAAGAACTGTTTTTT.